The 25 T cell receptor beta chains below all came from one sample that was sequenced in a study of spatial heterogeneity in lung cancer. TCRdb reanalysed the 5' RACE reads using MiXCR and keeps one entry per CDR3 protein. The table includes some 9,000 distinct CDR3 sequences, 13% to 15% detected once. These receptors have no known antigen. Time point defined: sample taken at primary tumor resection. General observations from the study: Expanded intratumoral alpha and beta TCR counts tracked tumor mutation counts.

Material: lung tumor tissue, obtained at surgery. These receptors came from a male donor with early-stage non-small cell lung cancer.

This clonotype was observed many times. As an off-target read in a library built for alpha chains, this beta chain has a frequency of little significance. J is TRBJ2-2 and V is TRBV29-1; maybe TRBD1 (5 bases). Trimming stripped 4 bases from V and 2 bases from J, with 8 bases between. The CDR3 length is 13 residues. Looked up from germline, CDR1 is SQVTM and CDR2 is ANQGSEA. In DNA form, the CDR3 reads TGCAGCGTTGCTTGGACAAACACCGGGGAGCTGTTTTTT. It specifies CSVAWTNTGELFF.

This clonotype is categorized as medium-sized. This beta chain is a stray sequence in a library constructed for alpha chains; its clone size is not meaningful. This chain links TRBV9 with TRBJ2-7, with 9 bases lining up with TRBD2. CDR3 length: 16 amino acids. Germline loops: CDR1 SGDLS, CDR2 YYNGEE. V lost 0 bases and J lost 2; bases outside the gene matches: 6. The CDR3 DNA reads as TGTGCCAGCAGCGTAGTATCTAGCGGGAACCCCTACGAGCAGTACTTC. Its protein is CASSVVSSGNPYEQYF.

By frequency in the sample, this clonotype is medium-sized (0.01 to 0.1%). This beta chain lies outside the target of a library built for alpha chains; its clone size means little. The J gene is TRBJ2-1, the V gene TRBV11-2, with D uncertain. Looked up from germline, CDR1 is SGHAT and CDR2 is FQNNGV. This CDR3 has 14 residues. V gave up 5 bases and J gave up 1 base, with 9 bases separating them. The DNA of the CDR3 is TGTGCCAGCAGCCTTCAAGGATCCTACAATGAGCAGTTCTTC. Amino acid sequence: CASSLQGSYNEQFF.

This clonotype was detected ten times or more. This beta chain was picked up by a library intended for alpha chains and is off target, so its count carries little meaning. The chain employs TRBV4-1 and TRBJ2-4, with D possibly being TRBD2 (6 bases). This CDR3 comprises 16 residues. CDR1 is MGHRA and CDR2 is YSYEKL in the germline V gene. Trimming removed 4 bases from V and 1 base from J, with 14 bases in between. The DNA for the CDR3 is TGCGCCAGCAGCCGAGCTGCTGGAGGGGCCAAAAACATTCAGTACTTC. Protein sequence: CASSRAAGGAKNIQYF.

This clonotype has at least ten counts. Found in a library prepared for alpha chains, this beta chain is an off-target read, and its abundance has little meaning. The chain employs TRBV29-1 and TRBJ2-3, with 11 bases matching TRBD2. Losses at the gene ends were 4 bases for V and 3 bases for J; bases not matched to a gene: 3. Germline CDR1 reads SQVTM; CDR2 reads ANQGSEA. The CDR3 is 14 amino acids. CDR3 DNA: TGCAGCGTTGTTCCTAGCGGGAGGACAGATACGCAGTATTTT. Its protein is CSVVPSGRTDTQYF.

This clonotype was seen many times. Because the library targeted alpha chains, this beta chain is an off-target read whose size means little. This chain uses TRBV12-3 or TRBV12-4 with TRBJ1-3; D unclear. The CDR3 runs to 15 residues. The germline V and J ends were trimmed by 4 bases and 1 base, with 11 bases remaining between them. The CDR3 loop is CASSSPPRSGNTIYF. CDR3 coding DNA: TGTGCCAGCAGTTCCCCCCCTAGGTCTGGAAACACCATATATTTT.

This clonotype was observed many times. The library was prepared for alpha chains; this beta chain is a stray read, so its frequency means little. The genes are TRBV12-3 or TRBV12-4 and TRBJ2-2, with a weak D call TRBD1 (5 bases). V dropped 5 bases and J dropped 5 bases, with 9 bases sitting between them. CDR3 length: 13 amino acids. The CDR3 DNA reads TGTGCCAGCAGTCTCAGACAGACCGGGGAGCTGTTTTTT. Translating it yields CASSLRQTGELFF.

About this clonotype itself: This beta chain is an off-target read within a library intended for alpha chains, so its frequency means little. The chain links TRBV18 to TRBJ1-4; no definite D call. V shed 6 bases and J shed 4 bases, with 12 bases lying between them. Germline V gene lookup returns CDR1 KGHSH and CDR2 LQKENI. This CDR3 contains 14 residues. In DNA, the CDR3 is TGTGCCAGCTCGGTACTCGACAATAATGAAAAACTGTTTTTT. Translation: CASSVLDNNEKLFF.

This clonotype was seen at least ten times. This beta chain is off target for a library built for alpha chains, so its abundance means little. The chain uses TRBV10-2 and TRBJ2-6; D call uncertain. CDR3 length equals 13 residues. Trimming left V 9 bases short and J 4 bases short, with 10 bases between. Germline assignment: CDR1 WSHSY and CDR2 SAAADI. The CDR3 DNA is TGCGCCAGTAACAAGGCCGGGGCCAACGTCCTGACTTTC. Its translation is CASNKAGANVLTF.

This clonotype ranks as medium-sized. Being off target in a library aimed at alpha chains, this beta chain has a size of little meaning. This chain uses TRBV27 with TRBJ2-7, with D perhaps TRBD1 or TRBD2 (5 bases each). The CDR3 has 15 residues. Trimming stripped 3 bases from V and 4 bases from J, with 16 bases between. Germline CDR1 and CDR2: MNHEY and SMNVEV (reference sequence). CDR3 sequence reads: CASSLFRGQSYEQYF. CDR3 in DNA: TGTGCCAGCAGTTTGTTTCGGGGCCAGAGTTACGAGCAGTACTTC.

This clonotype has at least ten counts. This beta chain was picked up by a library intended for alpha chains and is off target, so its count carries little meaning. The V and J genes are TRBV3-1 and TRBJ2-2, with D hard to call. CDR3 length: 14 amino acids. Trimming took off 4 bases at V and 5 bases at J, with 11 bases between the two ends. CDR1 and CDR2 (germline): LGHDT, YNNKEL (reference sequence). The CDR3 sequence: CASSRTTRTGELFF. The CDR3 DNA follows: TGTGCCAGCAGCCGAACTACCCGGACCGGGGAGCTGTTTTTT.

This clonotype was detected many times. The size of this beta chain means little, since it is a stray read in a library made for alpha chains. The chain joins TRBV7-9 to TRBJ1-4; D is ambiguous. This CDR3 is built from 13 residues. Germline CDR1 SEHNR, CDR2 FQNEAQ (reference sequence). V was cut by 11 bases and J by 7 bases, with 17 bases left in between. The CDR3 protein is CALSMGAFEKLFF. In nucleotides, the CDR3 is TGTGCCTTAAGTATGGGCGCCTTTGAAAAACTGTTTTTT.

This clonotype was observed many times. As an off-target read in a library built for alpha chains, this beta chain has a frequency of little significance. The J gene is TRBJ2-3, the V gene TRBV7-6; D possibly corresponds to TRBD2 (6 bases). The germline CDR1 and CDR2 sequences are SGHVS and FNYEAQ. The CDR3 has 15 residues. V dropped 5 bases and J dropped 4 bases, with 16 bases sitting between them. The CDR3, as DNA: TGTGCCAGCAGCCGCGGGACTGCTAGGTCAGATACGCAGTATTTT. It codes for CASSRGTARSDTQYF. Looking up the rest from reference TRBV7-6 and TRBJ2-3 gives the full variable domain: GAGVSQSPRYKVTKRGQDVALRCDPISGHVSLYWYRQALGQGPEFLTYFNYEAQQDKSGLPNDRFSAERPEGSISTLTIQRTEQRDSAMYRCASSRGTARSDTQYFGPGTRLTVL.

This clonotype rates as medium-sized. This beta chain is a stray sequence in a library constructed for alpha chains; its clone size is not meaningful. The V gene is TRBV28, the J gene TRBJ2-5; 9 positions match TRBD1. The CDR3 is 16 amino acids. The junction had 13 bases not matched to a gene; V was cut back by 6 bases and J by 5 bases. Germline lookup yields CDR1 MDHEN and CDR2 SYDVKM. In nucleotides, the CDR3 is TGTGCCAGCAGCGAAGGGGGGGACAGGGATGGCGAGACCCAGTACTTC. Protein: CASSEGGDRDGETQYF.

This clonotype showed up many times. Little can be read into the size of this beta chain, an off-target read in a library designed for alpha chains. The rearrangement links TRBV24-1 to TRBJ2-3; 12 nucleotides align to TRBD2. V was clipped by 2 bases and J by 6 bases; unmatched bases: 5. Germline V gene sequence: CDR1 KGHDR, CDR2 SFDVKD. The CDR3 sequence is 16 residues long. CDR3 sequence: CATSDSTSGSADTQYF. The DNA of the CDR3 is TGTGCCACCAGTGATTCGACTAGCGGGAGCGCTGATACGCAGTATTTT.

Many counts were recorded for this clonotype. Within a library made for alpha chains, this beta chain is off target, and its count is uninformative. The gene calls are TRBV5-1 and TRBJ2-1; D possibly matches TRBD1 or TRBD2 (6 bases each). With 4 bases removed from V and 0 bases from J, the gap between germline ends came to 11 bases. The CDR3 is made up of 15 amino acids. Germline V gives CDR1 SGHRS, CDR2 YFSETQ. CDR3 region: CASSEGGLSYNEQFF. In DNA, the CDR3 is TGCGCCAGCAGCGAGGGGGGCCTCTCCTACAATGAGCAGTTCTTC.

This clonotype was counted at least ten times. This beta chain is a stray read from a library made for alpha chains; its abundance is not meaningful. This chain links TRBV5-1 with TRBJ2-1, with unresolved D. Trimming took 2 bases from V and 8 from J, leaving 14 bases between them. Germline CDR1 is SGHRS and CDR2 is YFSETQ. The CDR3 is 14 residues long. The CDR3 DNA reads as TGCGCCAGCAGCTTCTCCCCTAGTACGGATGAGCAGTTCTTC. This gives the protein CASSFSPSTDEQFF.

In this sample, this clonotype turned up many times. A library made for alpha chains picked up this beta chain off target, so its size means little. The V gene is TRBV20-1, the J gene TRBJ2-2, with TRBD1 identical over 10 bases. The CDR3 has 14 residues. Trimming at V came to 6 bases and at J to 4 bases, leaving 5 bases not matched to a gene. Germline V gene data show CDR1 as DFQATT and CDR2 as SNEGSKA (reference sequence). The CDR3 loop reads CSAKDRGFTGELFF. The CDR3 DNA reads as TGCAGTGCAAAGGACAGGGGGTTCACCGGGGAGCTGTTTTTT.

Comment on this clonotype: With the library built for alpha chains, this beta chain is off target and its frequency is not meaningful. The V and J genes are TRBV18 and TRBJ1-4; no clear D. CDR3 length: 14 amino acids. Per germline, CDR1 KGHSH and CDR2 LQKENI. V lost 3 bases to trimming and J lost 0 bases, with 5 bases between them. The CDR3 loop reads CASSPTTTNEKLFF. For the CDR3, the DNA is TGTGCCAGCTCACCGACGACAACTAATGAAAAACTGTTTTTT.

A remark on this clonotype: As an off-target read in a library built for alpha chains, this beta chain has a frequency of little significance. V usage is TRBV20-1 and J usage is TRBJ2-3, with no clear D. This CDR3 comprises 12 residues. The V gene lost 3 bases and the J gene lost 0 bases, with 4 bases spanning the gap. From germline, CDR1 is DFQATT and CDR2 SNEGSKA (reference sequence). CDR3 protein: CSASTSTDTQYF. CDR3 in DNA: TGCAGTGCTAGTACCAGCACAGATACGCAGTATTTT.

By sample share, this clonotype is large. With the library built for alpha chains, this beta chain is off target and its frequency is not meaningful. This chain joins TRBV15 and TRBJ2-3; D possibly corresponds to TRBD1 (5 bases). Germline V gives CDR1 LNHNV, CDR2 YYDKDF (reference sequence). Deletions cut 11 bases from V and 3 bases from J, with 24 bases between. CDR3 length: 16 amino acids. The CDR3 DNA reads TGTGCCTCGTCAAGGGGCCAGGGTCTGCAGACAGATACGCAGTATTTT. Protein sequence: CASSRGQGLQTDTQYF.

This clonotype is labeled as medium-sized (0.01 to 0.1%). Found in a library prepared for alpha chains, this beta chain is an off-target read, and its abundance has little meaning. The chain uses TRBV10-3 and TRBJ2-7; 9 nucleotides agree with TRBD2. Trimming cost V 6 bases and J 3 bases; bases outside gene matches: 6. Germline CDR1 and CDR2: ENHRY and SYGVKD. CDR3 length: 14 residues. The CDR3 nucleotides are TGTGCCATCAGGGCTAGCGGGATCAACTACGAGCAGTACTTC. Amino acid sequence: CAIRASGINYEQYF.

This clonotype was found many times. Because this beta chain is a stray read in a library intended to capture alpha chains, its abundance should not be given much weight. The V gene is TRBV20-1, the J gene TRBJ1-1; D not resolved. The ends were cut back, 5 bases at V and 1 base at J, with 11 bases in the middle. The CDR3 is made up of 13 amino acids. CDR1 is DFQATT, CDR2 SNEGSKA, per germline (reference sequence). CDR3 amino acids: CSARGNPNTEAFF. The CDR3 DNA follows: TGCAGTGCTCGCGGCAATCCGAACACTGAAGCTTTCTTT.

This clonotype was detected ten times or more. The library was designed around alpha chains, so this beta chain is a stray read whose abundance carries little weight. CDR3 coding DNA: TGTGCCAGCAGCTTACACCAGACAGGGGCCGAAAAACTGTTTTTT. Translation: CASSLHQTGAEKLFF. The rearrangement uses TRBV7-2 and TRBJ1-4, with 8 bases identical to TRBD1. Germline trimming cut 2 bases from V and 8 bases from J; bases unmatched to any gene: 7. The CDR3 consists of 15 residues. In germline, CDR1 is SGHTA, CDR2 FQGNSA.

This clonotype is termed medium-sized. With the library built for alpha chains, this beta chain is off target and its frequency is not meaningful. The chain employs TRBV11-3 and TRBJ2-5, with a possible D match to TRBD2 (5 bases). Trimming shortened V by 5 bases and J by 5 bases, and 15 bases separated the two germline ends. The germline CDR1 and CDR2 sequences are SGHNT and YENEEA. The CDR3 spans 14 residues. CDR3: CASSAARVLETQYF. CDR3 coding DNA: TGTGCCAGCAGCGCCGCGCGGGTCCTGGAGACCCAGTACTTC.